The 30 T cell receptor beta chains below were found in one sample sequenced in a study of T cells in localized non-small cell lung cancer. The repertoire was sequenced with immunoSEQ multiplex PCR; TCRdb's copy has only in-frame clones and lacks some. The sample consists of more than 35,000 clones, over 85% of them appearing once. The source material was peripheral blood, sampled before any cancer treatment. The receptor set was obtained from a female donor older than 55 with stage I lung adenocarcinoma.

The V and J genes are TRBV19 and TRBJ2-7; D assignment may be TRBD1 or TRBD2 (5 bases each). The germline CDR1 and CDR2 sequences are LNHDA and SQIVND (reference sequence). The CDR3 extends over 13 amino acids. V lost 10 bases to trimming and J lost 0 bases, with 13 bases between them. The CDR3 DNA sequence: TGTGCCACTTTGGGGGATTCCTCCTACGAGCAGTACTTC. It specifies CATLGDSSYEQYF.

As concerns this clone: The junction shows a germline mismatch at one end, possibly a read error. The V call is TRBV5-1, the J call TRBJ2-2, with D maybe TRBD1 (6 bases). The CDR3 loop spans 14 amino acids. Looked up from germline, CDR1 is SGHRS and CDR2 is YFSETQ. The CDR3 protein is CASSLGQALGVLFF. The CDR3 DNA is TGCGCCAGCAGCTTGGGACAGGCCTTGGGGGTGCTGTTTTTT.

The chain couples TRBV27 to TRBJ1-4; TRBD1 matches 8 bases. CDR1 is MNHEY, CDR2 SMNVEV, per germline (reference sequence). V lost 6 bases to trimming and J lost 6 bases; unmatched junction nucleotides: 12. CDR3 length equals 16 residues. The CDR3 bases are TGTGCCAGCAGGGAAACAGGGGGAAGAGGCTATGAAAAACTGTTTTTT. Amino acids: CASRETGGRGYEKLFF.

This clone was seen a single time. This chain uses TRBV5-8 with TRBJ1-3, with 8 bases matching TRBD1. Germline CDR1 is SGHTS and CDR2 is YDEGEE. This CDR3 contains 12 residues. J gave up 15 bases and V 4 bases, and 9 bases lay outside the gene matches. In nucleotides, the CDR3 is TGTGCCAGCAGCCCCGGACAGGGAAAGAAATATTTT. Amino acids: CASSPGQGKKYF.

This chain uses TRBV5-1 with TRBJ2-5, with no clear D. The V and J ends lost 0 bases and 2 bases respectively, with 8 bases between them. The germline V gene has CDR1 SGHRS and CDR2 YFSETQ. The CDR3 consists of 14 residues. DNA of the CDR3: TGCGCCAGCAGCTTGGAATGGAGTCAAGAGACCCAGTACTTC. Protein product: CASSLEWSQETQYF.

The chain links TRBV19 to TRBJ1-1; no definite D call. The CDR3 consists of 12 residues. Germline lookup yields CDR1 LNHDA and CDR2 SQIVND (reference sequence). Deletions cut 5 bases from V and 1 base from J, with 5 bases between. The CDR3 is CASSGENTEAFF. CDR3 in DNA: TGTGCCAGTAGTGGGGAGAACACTGAAGCTTTCTTT.

This sequence joins TRBV4-2 and TRBJ1-3; 8 nucleotides align to TRBD1. The V and J ends lost 0 bases and 4 bases, in that order; junction bases with no gene match: 8. The CDR3 totals 17 residues. The germline gives CDR1 LGHNA, CDR2 YNFKEQ. The CDR3 sequence is CASSQDSQGAEGNTIYF. CDR3 in DNA: TGTGCCAGCAGCCAAGATTCTCAGGGGGCGGAGGGAAACACCATATATTTT.

V usage is TRBV18 and J usage is TRBJ2-6, with TRBD1 matching over 12 bases. Germline V lookup: CDR1 KGHSH, CDR2 LQKENI. The CDR3 length is 18 residues. The V gene end was trimmed by 3 bases and the J gene end by 1 base; junction bases not matched to a gene: 4. The CDR3 loop is CASSPGDRGLSGANVLTF. CDR3 coding DNA: TGTGCCAGCTCACCTGGGGACAGGGGGCTATCTGGGGCCAACGTCCTGACTTTC.

The rearrangement links TRBV18 to TRBJ1-4; D gene unclear. V was trimmed by 2 bases and J by 6 bases, leaving 10 bases between them. Per the germline V gene, CDR1 is KGHSH and CDR2 is LQKENI. This CDR3 is 14 amino acids long. The DNA for the CDR3 is TGTGCCAGCTCACCATGGACTGAAGATGAAAAACTGTTTTTT. Translated, it gives CASSPWTEDEKLFF. Drawing the rest from reference TRBV18 and TRBJ1-4, the complete variable domain is NAGVMQNPRHLVRRRGQEARLRCSPMKGHSHVYWYRQLPEEGLKFMVYLQKENIIDESGMPKERFSAEFPKEGPSILRIQQVVRGDSAAYFCASSPWTEDEKLFFGSGTQLSVL.

The chain links TRBV7-2 to TRBJ1-1; TRBD1 matches at 7 bases. This CDR3 spans 17 amino acids. Germline CDR1 and CDR2: SGHTA and FQGNSA. Unmatched junction bases numbered 8, after V lost 0 bases and J lost 1 base. CDR3 DNA sequence: TGTGCCAGCAGCTTAGCGTTTATAGGGACAGCGAACACTGAAGCTTTCTTT. Protein sequence: CASSLAFIGTANTEAFF.

The CDR3 loop is CASSTGNTDTQYF. As DNA, the CDR3 is TGTGCCAGCAGTACAGGGAACACAGATACGCAGTATTTT. The V call is TRBV2, the J call TRBJ2-3; D is possibly TRBD1 (6 bases). Germline-derived CDR1 and CDR2 are SNHLY and FYNNEI. The V gene lost 5 bases and the J gene lost 2 bases, with 8 bases spanning the gap. This CDR3 contains 13 residues. Variable domain in full (rest from reference TRBV2 and TRBJ2-3): EPEVTQTPSHQVTQMGQEVILRCVPISNHLYFYWYRQILGQKVEFLVSFYNNEISEKSEIFDDQFSVERPDGSNFTLKIRSTKLEDSAMYFCASSTGNTDTQYFGPGTRLTVL.

The V call is TRBV2, the J call TRBJ1-2; 7 bases fit TRBD1. This CDR3 contains 14 residues. After removal of 4 bases from V and 3 bases from J, the junction contained 5 bases not matched to a gene. From germline, CDR1 is SNHLY and CDR2 FYNNEI. The CDR3 spells CASSVATGDYGYTF. The CDR3 nucleotides read TGTGCCAGCAGTGTTGCTACAGGGGACTATGGCTACACCTTC.

This clone was counted a few times. The chain recombines TRBV7-8 with TRBJ1-5; possible D gene TRBD1, 6 bases. CDR3 length: 15 amino acids. CDR1 is SGHVS and CDR2 is FQNEAQ in the germline V gene. V shed 5 bases and J shed 2 bases, with 13 bases lying between them. Written as DNA, the CDR3 is TGTGCCAGCAGCCCATCGTGGGGGCGCAATCAGCCCCAGCATTTT. It yields the protein CASSPSWGRNQPQHF.

The chain is built from TRBV2 and TRBJ2-4; 8 positions match TRBD1. This CDR3 region has 14 residues. The germline V gene encodes CDR1 SNHLY and CDR2 FYNNEI. Germline trimming cut 5 bases from V and 8 bases from J; bases unmatched to any gene: 8. The CDR3, as DNA: TGTGCCAGCAGTCCCGACAGGGGTGAGGACATTCAGTACTTC. It specifies CASSPDRGEDIQYF. Together with reference TRBV2 and TRBJ2-4, the CDR3 gives the full variable domain: EPEVTQTPSHQVTQMGQEVILRCVPISNHLYFYWYRQILGQKVEFLVSFYNNEISEKSEIFDDQFSVERPDGSNFTLKIRSTKLEDSAMYFCASSPDRGEDIQYFGAGTRLSVL.

This sequence joins TRBV6-1 and TRBJ2-7, with 10 bases identical to TRBD2. The J segment lost 2 bases and the V segment lost 0 bases, leaving 4 bases of the junction unmatched. The CDR3 sequence is 16 residues long. Germline loops: CDR1 MNHNS, CDR2 SASEGT. CDR3 sequence: CASSEAPAGGPYEQYV. In nucleotides, the CDR3 is TGTGCCAGCAGTGAAGCGCCAGCGGGGGGGCCCTACGAGCAGTACGTC.

V gene TRBV11-2 combines with J gene TRBJ1-4; D is perhaps TRBD1 (6 bases). V shed 5 bases and J shed 7 bases, with 14 bases lying between them. The germline V gene has CDR1 SGHAT and CDR2 FQNNGV. This CDR3 contains 14 residues. The CDR3 here is CASSPRGVGEKLFF. CDR3 nucleotide sequence: TGTGCCAGCAGCCCTAGGGGGGTAGGTGAAAAACTGTTTTTT. Using reference TRBV11-2 and TRBJ1-4 for the parts outside the CDR3, the full variable domain is EAGVAQSPRYKIIEKRQSVAFWCNPISGHATLYWYQQILGQGPKLLIQFQNNGVVDDSQLPKDRFSAERLKGVDSTLKIQPAKLEDSAVYLCASSPRGVGEKLFFGSGTQLSVL.

This clone was detected once. The chain is built from TRBV9 and TRBJ2-3, with 8 bases identical to TRBD2. The CDR3 has 14 residues. V lost 0 bases to trimming and J lost 4 bases; unmatched junction nucleotides: 1. Germline V gives CDR1 SGDLS, CDR2 YYNGEE. CDR3 residues: CASSVGAGADTQYF. CDR3 nucleotide sequence: TGTGCCAGCAGCGTAGGAGCGGGGGCAGATACGCAGTATTTT.

The genes are TRBV28 and TRBJ2-3; a weak D match, TRBD1 (5 bases). The V gene's germline CDR1 is MDHEN and CDR2 SYDVKM. Trimming left V 6 bases short and J 3 bases short, with 16 bases between. The CDR3 runs to 15 residues. CDR3: CASSPQQGGTDTQYF. The CDR3 DNA follows: TGTGCCAGCAGCCCCCAGCAGGGTGGAACAGATACGCAGTATTTT.

This clone was observed a single time. The genes are TRBV5-5 and TRBJ2-1, with no clear D. Trimming shortened V by 1 base and J by 8 bases, and 1 base separated the two germline ends. Per the germline V gene, CDR1 is SGHKS and CDR2 is YYEKEE (reference sequence). The CDR3 runs 10 residues. CDR3 sequence reads: CASSLHEQFF. The CDR3 nucleotides are TGTGCCAGCAGCTTGCATGAGCAGTTCTTC.

This chain's CDR3 is CATKSRDRHNEQFF. The CDR3 region has the DNA TGTGCCACTAAGAGCCGGGACAGGCACAATGAGCAGTTCTTC. J is TRBJ2-1 and V is TRBV19, with TRBD1 identical over 8 bases. This CDR3 contains 14 residues. Trimming at V came to 10 bases and at J to 5 bases, leaving 10 bases not matched to a gene. Germline CDR1 LNHDA, CDR2 SQIVND (reference sequence).

The CDR3 region is CASSLAGTVNTEAFF. CDR3 DNA: TGCGCCAGCAGCTTGGCCGGGACAGTGAACACTGAAGCTTTCTTT. The rearrangement uses TRBV5-1 and TRBJ1-1, with 7 bases lining up with TRBD1. The CDR3 is 15 amino acids. The germline V gene has CDR1 SGHRS and CDR2 YFSETQ. V shed 0 bases and J 0 bases; nucleotides not matched to a gene: 2.

V is TRBV19 and J is TRBJ2-3; no firm D call. CDR3 size: 11 residues. Germline CDR1 LNHDA, CDR2 SQIVND (reference sequence). Trimming removed 4 bases at V and 5 bases at J, with 4 bases between. CDR3 nucleotide sequence: TGTGCCAGTAGTACGGAAGATACGCAGTATTTT. Translated, it gives CASSTEDTQYF.

CDR3: CASSMPVGAQDTQYF. CDR3 DNA: TGTGCCAGTAGTATGCCCGTGGGGGCACAAGATACGCAGTATTTT. The chain couples TRBV19 to TRBJ2-3, with D possibly matching TRBD1 (6 bases). Trimming left V 3 bases short and J 5 bases short, with 15 bases between. The CDR3 runs 15 residues. Germline-derived CDR1 and CDR2 are LNHDA and SQIVND (reference sequence). Supplemented by reference TRBV19 and TRBJ2-3, the full variable domain reads DGGITQSPKYLFRKEGQNVTLSCEQNLNHDAMYWYRQDPGQGLRLIYYSQIVNDFQKGDIAEGYSVSREKKESFPLTVTSAQKNPTAFYLCASSMPVGAQDTQYFGPGTRLTVL.

CDR3 sequence reads: CASSALGGGRDTQYF. CDR3 nucleotide sequence: TGTGCCAGCAGTGCCCTAGGGGGGGGGAGAGATACGCAGTATTTT. The chain is built from TRBV2 and TRBJ2-3; D perhaps matches TRBD2 (7 bases). Trimming took off 4 bases at V and 5 bases at J, with 16 bases between the two ends. Germline-derived CDR1 and CDR2 are SNHLY and FYNNEI. This CDR3 is 15 amino acids long.

This clone was observed once. V gene TRBV2 combines with J gene TRBJ2-6; 10 positions match TRBD1. The V and J ends lost 6 bases and 0 bases, in that order; junction bases with no gene match: 20. The CDR3 sequence is 22 residues long. The germline V gene encodes CDR1 SNHLY and CDR2 FYNNEI. The CDR3 loop reads CASSVIDDPGQGLFSGANVLTF. CDR3 nucleotide sequence: TGTGCCAGCAGCGTAATAGACGACCCGGGACAGGGGCTCTTCTCTGGGGCCAACGTCCTGACTTTC. Supplemented by reference TRBV2 and TRBJ2-6, the full variable domain reads EPEVTQTPSHQVTQMGQEVILRCVPISNHLYFYWYRQILGQKVEFLVSFYNNEISEKSEIFDDQFSVERPDGSNFTLKIRSTKLEDSAMYFCASSVIDDPGQGLFSGANVLTFGAGSRLTVL.

The chain employs TRBV28 and TRBJ2-1; 8 bases are shared with TRBD1. The CDR3 is made up of 13 amino acids. Germline V CDR1 and CDR2: MDHEN, SYDVKM. With V trimmed by 4 bases and J by 10 bases, 6 bases remained unmatched. CDR3 DNA sequence: TGTGCCAGCAGTTCAGGACAGGGTGGGGAGCAGTTCTTC. It encodes CASSSGQGGEQFF.

Only a few counts were recorded for this clone. The V call is TRBV13, the J call TRBJ2-7, with TRBD1 identical over 8 bases. CDR3 length: 15 residues. After removal of 4 bases from V and 7 bases from J, the junction contained 12 bases not matched to a gene. Germline V gives CDR1 PRHDT, CDR2 FYEKMQ (reference sequence). The CDR3, as DNA: TGTGCCAGCAGCTCGTGGACAGGGAAAAGGGAAGAGCAGTACTTC. Translating gives CASSSWTGKREEQYF. Based on the CDR3 plus reference TRBV13 and TRBJ2-7, the full variable domain is AAGVIQSPRHLIKEKRETATLKCYPIPRHDTVYWYQQGPGQDPQFLISFYEKMQSDKGSIPDRFSAQQFSDYHSELNMSSLELGDSALYFCASSSWTGKREEQYFGPGTRLTVT.

This clone was recorded a few times. The V call is TRBV29-1, the J call TRBJ1-5; maybe TRBD1 (5 bases). Trimming left V 5 bases short and J 0 bases short, with 14 bases between. This CDR3 has 15 amino acids. CDR1 SQVTM and CDR2 ANQGSEA come from the germline V gene. CDR3 residues: CSVSGGVYSNQPQHF. The CDR3 DNA sequence: TGCAGCGTTAGCGGGGGAGTCTATAGCAATCAGCCCCAGCATTTT.

The chain uses TRBV6-6 and TRBJ2-4; D is unresolved. CDR1 is MNHNY, CDR2 SVGAGI, per germline (reference sequence). The CDR3 contains 15 residues. V was shortened by 2 bases and J by 3 bases, with 11 bases between the two germline ends. CDR3 amino acids: CASSYVPGHKNIQYF. CDR3 nucleotides: TGTGCCAGCAGTTACGTCCCGGGCCACAAAAACATTCAGTACTTC.

The CDR3 here is CASSPGPGINEQYF. The CDR3 bases are TGTGCCAGCTCACCCGGTCCGGGAATCAACGAGCAGTACTTC. The genes are TRBV18 and TRBJ2-7; possibly TRBD2 for D (5 bases). The V end was cut by 3 bases, the J end by 5 bases, with 14 bases between. From germline, CDR1 is KGHSH and CDR2 LQKENI. CDR3 length: 14 residues.